These 27 T cell receptor beta chains came from one sample sequenced in a study of T cell responses to AZD1222 COVID-19 vaccine. The repertoire was sequenced with immunoSEQ multiplex PCR; TCRdb's copy has only in-frame clones and lacks some. Here the sample spans tens of thousands of clones, roughly 83% being singletons. The sequenced sample was peripheral blood, obtained on day 0 of AZD1222 vaccination. All receptors come from an adult in good health.

The rearrangement joins TRBV28 to TRBJ1-5; D ambiguous. V was pared by 4 bases and J by 6 bases, with 10 bases between. The CDR3 contains 13 residues. CDR1 and CDR2 from the germline V gene are MDHEN and SYDVKM. CDR3 nucleotides: TGTGCCAGCAGTTGGCAAGACTCTCAGCCCCAGCATTTT. It codes for CASSWQDSQPQHF.

The V call is TRBV5-1, the J call TRBJ2-5, with a tentative D call TRBD2 (5 bases). This CDR3 has 15 residues. Trimming stripped 3 bases from V and 3 bases from J, with 15 bases between. Germline assignment: CDR1 SGHRS and CDR2 YFSETQ. The CDR3, as DNA: TGCGCCAGCAGCTCTCGGGGAGCGGCGGAAGAGACCCAGTACTTC. Amino acids: CASSSRGAAEETQYF.

The rearrangement uses TRBV30 and TRBJ1-5; 9 bases match TRBD1. CDR1 is GTSNPN and CDR2 is SVGIG in the germline V gene (reference sequence). The CDR3 runs to 14 residues. V was pared by 3 bases and J by 2 bases, with 2 bases of the junction left unmatched. The CDR3 region has the DNA TGTGCCTGGAGGGGACAGGGTGGCAATCAGCCCCAGCATTTT. It encodes CAWRGQGGNQPQHF.

This sequence joins TRBV12-3 or TRBV12-4 and TRBJ2-1; 7 positions agree with TRBD2. Trimming at V came to 2 bases and at J to 7 bases, leaving 2 bases not matched to a gene. The CDR3 totals 13 residues. DNA for the CDR3: TGTGCCAGCAGTTTATGGGGAGGGAATGAGCAGTTCTTC. This codes for CASSLWGGNEQFF.

V and J are TRBV19 and TRBJ2-5; 10 bases match TRBD1. The CDR3 is 16 amino acids. Unmatched junction bases numbered 12, after V lost 7 bases and J lost 4 bases. CDR1 is LNHDA, CDR2 SQIVND, per germline (reference sequence). CDR3 nucleotide sequence: TGTGCCAGTACCATGAGGGACAGGGGTGGTCCAGAGACCCAGTACTTC. Translated, it gives CASTMRDRGGPETQYF. Combining the CDR3 with reference TRBV19 and TRBJ2-5 gives the whole variable domain DGGITQSPKYLFRKEGQNVTLSCEQNLNHDAMYWYRQDPGQGLRLIYYSQIVNDFQKGDIAEGYSVSREKKESFPLTVTSAQKNPTAFYLCASTMRDRGGPETQYFGPGTRLLVL.

This sequence joins TRBV23-1 and TRBJ2-7; maybe TRBD1 (6 bases). TRBV23-1 is reported as an ORF; its role is uncertain. The CDR3 extends over 14 amino acids. V was clipped by 2 bases and J by 2 bases, with 10 bases between them. The CDR3 DNA is TGCGCCAGCAGTCAAGGGACACAAGCCTACGAGCAGTACTTC. Its protein is CASSQGTQAYEQYF.

The chain recombines TRBV24-1 with TRBJ2-1, with TRBD1 matching over 10 bases. Unmatched junction bases numbered 7, after V lost 9 bases and J lost 6 bases. This CDR3 region has 14 residues. CDR1 and CDR2 from the germline V gene are KGHDR and SFDVKD. The CDR3 is CATAGTGAGNEQFF. The DNA for the CDR3 is TGTGCCACCGCCGGGACAGGGGCGGGCAATGAGCAGTTCTTC.

The chain recombines TRBV4-2 with TRBJ1-2, with D hard to call. Trimming cost V 0 bases and J 1 base, with 30 bases left between them. The CDR3 loop spans 22 amino acids. Germline assignment: CDR1 LGHNA and CDR2 YNFKEQ. CDR3 sequence reads: CASSQEEGVRWNSPPLNYGYTF. For the CDR3, the DNA is TGTGCCAGCAGCCAAGAAGAAGGCGTCCGCTGGAATAGTCCCCCGCTTAACTATGGCTACACCTTC.

This clone was found a few times. The V gene is TRBV30, the J gene TRBJ1-2, with a tentative D call TRBD1 (6 bases). The V gene lost 2 bases and the J gene lost 4 bases, with 17 bases spanning the gap. The CDR3 loop spans 15 amino acids. CDR1 is GTSNPN, CDR2 SVGIG, per germline (reference sequence). For the CDR3, the DNA is TGTGCCTGGAGTCCCTTACAGGGAATAAGCTATGGCTACACCTTC. It translates to CAWSPLQGISYGYTF.

This clone was seen once. The chain links TRBV7-2 to TRBJ1-2; D gene unclear. Germline V gene lookup returns CDR1 SGHTA and CDR2 FQGNSA. This CDR3 is 12 amino acids long. V gave up 0 bases and J gave up 5 bases, with 4 bases separating them. CDR3 residues: CASSLAVYGYTF. The CDR3 DNA sequence: TGTGCCAGCAGCTTAGCCGTTTATGGCTACACCTTC.

This clone was seen a single time. The chain uses TRBV7-9 and TRBJ2-1; D is ambiguous. The V end lost 3 bases, the J end lost 5 bases, and 14 bases lay between the germline ends. The CDR3 runs to 15 residues. The germline gives CDR1 SEHNR, CDR2 FQNEAQ (reference sequence). CDR3 sequence (DNA): TGTGCCAGCAGCTTTTCGCCCGCTAGGAACAATGAGCAGTTCTTC. The encoded protein is CASSFSPARNNEQFF.

This clone was counted between two and nine times. The chain links TRBV11-3 to TRBJ2-7; weak D call: TRBD1 (5 bases). The CDR3 consists of 13 residues. The germline CDR1 and CDR2 sequences are SGHNT and YENEEA. Trimming took 2 bases from V and 3 from J, leaving 8 bases between them. The DNA of the CDR3 is TGTGCCAGCAGCTTAAGGGGAAACTACGAGCAGTACTTC. This sequence encodes CASSLRGNYEQYF.

J is TRBJ1-2 and V is TRBV29-1; 7 bases map to TRBD1. The germline CDR1 and CDR2 sequences are SQVTM and ANQGSEA. Trimming took 6 bases from V and 5 from J; bases not matched to a gene: 12. This CDR3 is built from 14 residues. The CDR3 nucleotides read TGCAGCGTAGACCCTCAGGGGGTAGGGTATGGCTACACCTTC. Translating it yields CSVDPQGVGYGYTF. Combining the CDR3 with reference TRBV29-1 and TRBJ1-2 gives the whole variable domain SAVISQKPSRDICQRGTSLTIQCQVDSQVTMMFWYRQQPGQSLTLIATANQGSEATYESGFVIDKFPISRPNLTFSTLTVSNMSPEDSSIYLCSVDPQGVGYGYTFGSGTRLTVV.

The sample holds a few counts of this clone. The chain combines TRBV3-1 (or the pseudogene TRBV3-2) with TRBJ1-1; tentatively, D is TRBD1 (6 bases). Germline lookup yields CDR1 LGHDT and CDR2 YNNKEL (reference sequence). The V and J ends lost 4 bases and 8 bases respectively, with 14 bases between them. CDR3 length: 13 residues. The CDR3: CASSRIDRSEAFF. CDR3 bases: TGTGCCAGCAGCCGCATTGACAGGTCCGAAGCTTTCTTT.

The rearrangement joins TRBV30 to TRBJ1-1, with D perhaps TRBD1 (6 bases). V shed 2 bases and J shed 6 bases, with 10 bases lying between them. Germline values: CDR1 GTSNPN, CDR2 SVGIG (reference sequence). The CDR3 sequence is 12 residues long. CDR3 coding DNA: TGTGCCTGGAGTCAGGGGTCGGCTGAAGCTTTCTTT. The encoded protein is CAWSQGSAEAFF.

V and J are TRBV15 and TRBJ2-3; D may be TRBD1 or TRBD2 (5 bases each). Germline V CDR1 and CDR2: LNHNV, YYDKDF (reference sequence). The ends were cut back, 2 bases at V and 1 base at J, with 16 bases in the middle. The length of the CDR3 is 17 residues. DNA for the CDR3: TGTGCCACCAGCAGAAGAGGGACCACCTGGGGCACAGATACGCAGTATTTT. It codes for CATSRRGTTWGTDTQYF.

The chain has TRBV15 and TRBJ1-1; no clear D gene. Germline CDR1 LNHNV, CDR2 YYDKDF (reference sequence). Deletions cut 5 bases from V and 5 bases from J, with 12 bases between. There are 13 residues in the CDR3. Here the CDR3 reads CATSQETQTEAFF. CDR3 sequence (DNA): TGTGCCACCAGCCAAGAGACCCAGACTGAAGCTTTCTTT.

J is TRBJ2-3 and V is TRBV3-1 (or the pseudogene TRBV3-2); a weak D match, TRBD2 (5 bases). Per germline, CDR1 LGHDT and CDR2 YNNKEL (reference sequence). CDR3 size: 17 residues. The V end was cut by 4 bases, the J end by 4 bases, with 21 bases between. CDR3 residues: CASSRRTSTHYADTQYF. In DNA, the CDR3 is TGTGCCAGCAGCCGAAGGACTTCAACACACTACGCAGATACGCAGTATTTT.

The rearrangement uses TRBV5-1 and TRBJ2-2; possible D gene TRBD1, 6 bases. The germline V gene has CDR1 SGHRS and CDR2 YFSETQ. Trimming took off 3 bases at V and 4 bases at J, with 16 bases between the two ends. This CDR3 has 16 residues. CDR3 sequence: CASSWKTGPSTGELFF. The CDR3 DNA sequence: TGCGCCAGCAGCTGGAAGACAGGCCCCAGCACCGGGGAGCTGTTTTTT.

The chain recombines TRBV28 with TRBJ2-7; 11 bases match TRBD2. Germline CDR1 MDHEN, CDR2 SYDVKM. This CDR3 region has 15 residues. V shed 10 bases, J shed 4 bases, and the junction held 12 bases outside the gene matches. The CDR3 region is CATTVAGGRGYEQYF. CDR3 in DNA: TGTGCCACGACCGTAGCGGGAGGGCGGGGATACGAGCAGTACTTC.

The V gene is TRBV7-9, the J gene TRBJ2-1; 9 bases are a match to TRBD2. CDR3 size: 18 residues. The germline V gene has CDR1 SEHNR and CDR2 FQNEAQ (reference sequence). The junction had 14 bases not matched to a gene; V was cut back by 1 base and J by 7 bases. The CDR3 DNA sequence: TGTGCCAGCAGCTTAGAGGGGGTCTGGGCGCGGGAGGGGAATGAGCAGTTCTTC. It is translated as CASSLEGVWAREGNEQFF.

This clone was seen a single time. A much larger clonotype is one base distant, so this may be a read error. The same CDR3 is also encoded by other DNA sequences in this sample. This sequence joins TRBV30 and TRBJ1-3; D unclear. V gave up 5 bases and J gave up 3 bases, with 2 bases separating them. This CDR3 has 10 residues. Germline values: CDR1 GTSNPN, CDR2 SVGIG (reference sequence). The CDR3 is CAWGGNTIYF. The CDR3 DNA reads as TGTGCCTGGGGTGGAAACACCATATATTTT.

This clone was recorded a few times. The chain couples TRBV7-8 to TRBJ2-7; D ambiguous. The germline gives CDR1 SGHVS, CDR2 FQNEAQ. The length of the CDR3 is 14 residues. The V end lost 5 bases, the J end lost 2 bases, and 13 bases lay between the germline ends. This CDR3 reads CASSPTRTPYEQYF. In DNA, the CDR3 is TGTGCCAGCAGCCCAACCCGTACGCCCTACGAGCAGTACTTC.

This chain joins TRBV2 and TRBJ2-7; D is possibly TRBD1 (5 bases). The CDR3 is 14 amino acids. The germline V gene encodes CDR1 SNHLY and CDR2 FYNNEI. Trimming removed 5 bases at V and 0 bases at J, with 11 bases between. CDR3 loop: CASSTTESSYEQYF. CDR3 coding DNA: TGTGCCAGCAGTACGACAGAGAGCTCCTACGAGCAGTACTTC.

V gene TRBV5-1 combines with J gene TRBJ1-6; tentative D call: TRBD1 (6 bases). This CDR3 has 19 residues. V was clipped by 4 bases and J by 14 bases, with 34 bases between them. Per the germline V gene, CDR1 is SGHRS and CDR2 is YFSETQ. This CDR3 reads CASSLRGLTETGPGRALHF. CDR3 DNA: TGCGCCAGCAGCCTGCGTGGGTTAACCGAGACAGGCCCGGGTCGGGCCCTCCACTTT.

This chain connects TRBV10-3 to TRBJ2-7; D could derive from TRBD1 or TRBD2 (6 bases each). The ends were cut back, 7 bases at V and 5 bases at J, with 18 bases in the middle. Germline V CDR1 and CDR2: ENHRY, SYGVKD. The CDR3 totals 14 residues. CDR3 in amino acids: CAITDPGALDEQYF. CDR3 nucleotides: TGTGCCATCACCGACCCGGGGGCGCTGGACGAGCAGTACTTC.

This sequence joins TRBV6-7 and TRBJ2-7; tentatively, D is TRBD2 (5 bases). TRBV6-7 is recorded as an ORF, its role being uncertain. This CDR3 is 15 amino acids long. V was pared by 6 bases and J by 4 bases, with 19 bases between. As DNA, the CDR3 is TGTGCCAGCAGCTTAACGAGGACGCGGGTTTACGAGCAGTACTTC. This encodes CASSLTRTRVYEQYF.